This T cell receptor (beta chain) was recorded in a study of persistence of HIV-infected CD4 T cells. Looking at the study overall: Up to roughly 200 mL blood was drawn at multiple time points; a couple of donors had single-time leukapheresis.

Cells were stimulated with CMV-infected fibroblast lysates at 10 ug/mL. Responding CD4+ T cells were sorted by upregulation of both CD40 ligand and CD69. Inclusion required CMV-positive serology and CD4+ counts above 400 cells/uL. The immunoSEQ assay was version 4, run in survey mode. Repertoires were generated with immunoSEQ multiplex PCR, while TCRdb's copy carries only in-frame clones and drops some. This table holds about 7,500 clones, approximately 60% found once. In germline, CDR1 is ENHRY, CDR2 SYGVKD. The CDR3 sequence is 12 residues long. V lost 4 bases and J lost 6, with 9 bases in between. About this clone itself: Its antigen remains unidentified.

The chain is built from TRBV10-3 and TRBJ1-1; D uncertain. This material consisted of CD4+ T cells sorted from PBMCs after approximately 19-hour stimulation, taken from a patient who received antiretroviral therapy. This TCR was recovered from an adult man with HIV who was CMV-seropositive. The CDR3 sequence: CAISAYNAEAFF. Written as DNA, the CDR3 is TGTGCCATCAGTGCGTACAACGCTGAAGCTTTCTTT.